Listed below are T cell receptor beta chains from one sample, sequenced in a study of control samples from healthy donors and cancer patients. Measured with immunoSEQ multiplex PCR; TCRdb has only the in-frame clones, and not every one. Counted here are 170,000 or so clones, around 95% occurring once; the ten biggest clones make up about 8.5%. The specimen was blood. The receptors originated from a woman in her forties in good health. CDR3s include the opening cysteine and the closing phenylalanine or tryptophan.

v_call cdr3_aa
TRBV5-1 CASSVRDRYTGELFF
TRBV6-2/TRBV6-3 CASSYSTSGSGEQYF
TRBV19 CASSGGVVETQYF
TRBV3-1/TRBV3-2 CASSQFQGTEAFF
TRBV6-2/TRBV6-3 CASSLYYEQYF
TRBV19 CASSIGQPNYGYTF
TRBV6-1 CASSESRTGNGYTF
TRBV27 CASTYLGGTTNEKLFF
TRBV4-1 CASSQASDRGNTIYF
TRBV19 CASRTGARNQPQHF
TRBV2 CASSGPGQGSGYTF
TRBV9 CASSVSSGVAGANVLTF
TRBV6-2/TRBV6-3 CASSYGPLYSEKLFF
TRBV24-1 CATSAPGRSSGTGELFF
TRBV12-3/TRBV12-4 CASSFAESPQHF
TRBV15 CATSRDLTGPGGGYTF
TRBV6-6 CASSRTSGSAGELFF
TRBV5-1 CATSDRMNTEAFF
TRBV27 CASSSRSGAYTF
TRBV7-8 CASSLVPGSSYNSPLHF
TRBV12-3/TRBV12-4 CASSLVPPHEQYF
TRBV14 CASSQRVLIMNTEAFF
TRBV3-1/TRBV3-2 CASRGFTDTQYF
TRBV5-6 CTSTSDRNYGYTF
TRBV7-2 CASGVTTNEKLFF
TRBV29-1 CSVDGQGYEQYF
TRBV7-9 CASSPGQGNNQPQHF
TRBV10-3 CAIRGGGGNTEAFF
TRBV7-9 CASSLDGRRGGYNEQFF
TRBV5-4 CASSLGPRRDNQPQHF
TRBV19 CASSPDRVGIQYF
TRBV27 CASTLSGGVQPQHF
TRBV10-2 CASSDVSVMYNEQFF
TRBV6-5 CASTPRYYSGYGYTF
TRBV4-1 CASSQGPVPNSNQPQHF
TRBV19 CASRDRGLYQPQHF
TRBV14 CASSPRTGPTGELFF
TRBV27 CASRPNPAGPYGYTF
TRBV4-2 CASSQATAGELFF
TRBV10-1 CASSAAGTGELFF
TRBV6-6 CASSGGGRAGYTF
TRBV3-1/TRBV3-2 CASSQDANSPLHF
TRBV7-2 CASSSLTWEQFF
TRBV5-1 CASNADGNTGELFF
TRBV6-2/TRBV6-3 CASSPGQGIDTQYF
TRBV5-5 CASSLTQGTIDGYTF
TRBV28 CASSRDRANEKLFF
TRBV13 CASSLGVRVTEAFF
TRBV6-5 CASSYSMDEKLFF
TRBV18 CASSPPGQPQHF
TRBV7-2 CASNRDRWAGGYTF
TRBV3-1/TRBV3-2 CASSRWSPDTDTQYF
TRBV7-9 CASSQLPTSGNSPLHF